At least ten counts were recorded for the clone carrying this T cell receptor (beta chain). The germline V gene encodes CDR1 SGHAT and CDR2 FQNNGV. CDR3 length: 14 amino acids. V was clipped by 1 base and J by 3 bases; unmatched bases: 3. This sample is drawn from a study of regulatory T cells in long-lasting Graves disease. The time point: newly diagnosed GD, antithyroid drugs for less than 3 months. PBMCs provided the RNA from which the TCR library was made. Building of the TCR beta libraries involved iRepertoire HTBI primers and Arm-PCR of CDR3 regions. TCRdb itself ran the multiplex PCR reads through MiXCR, one entry per CDR3 protein. The table records hundreds of thousands of distinct CDR3 sequences, 16% of them present only once. The same data also contributed to another study, on T cells in Graves' hyperthyroidism and ophthalmopathy.

This sequence joins TRBV11-2 and TRBJ2-7; 7 nucleotides match TRBD1. Source: peripheral blood mononuclear cells (PBMCs), taken at new diagnosis, from a patient treated with antithyroid drugs. The receptor's source is a woman aged 25 to 39 with Graves disease. CDR3: CASSLAGGNYEQYF. CDR3 DNA sequence: TGTGCCAGCAGCTTAGCAGGGGGAAACTACGAGCAGTACTTC. The full variable domain, in which reference TRBV11-2 and TRBJ2-7 provide the parts outside the CDR3, is EAGVAQSPRYKIIEKRQSVAFWCNPISGHATLYWYQQILGQGPKLLIQFQNNGVVDDSQLPKDRFSAERLKGVDSTLKIQPAKLEDSAVYLCASSLAGGNYEQYFGPGTRLTVT.